The 26 T cell receptor beta chains below were found in one sample sequenced in a study of shared clonotypes between healthy human individuals. Assay used: immunoSEQ multiplex PCR; TCRdb lists only in-frame clones, some missing. This table has about 2,200,000 clones, around 93% appearing once. Terminally differentiated effector memory CD45RA+ cells were excluded from the naive CD8 cells, which were CD45RO-negative and positively selected for CCR7. Sequences were obtained from naive CD8+ T cells from PBMCs. The receptors originated from a man between 18 and 29 years old in good health. Some clones in this sample may be carry-over from other donors' samples.

The chain recombines TRBV7-9 with TRBJ2-3; TRBD1 aligns across 9 bases. Germline V gene data show CDR1 as SEHNR and CDR2 as FQNEAQ (reference sequence). J lost 2 bases, V lost 4 bases, and 10 bases had no gene match. CDR3 length equals 17 residues. DNA of the CDR3: TGTGCCAGCAGCTCCTCTTCCGGGACAGGGTACACAGATACGCAGTATTTT. Translation gives CASSSSSGTGYTDTQYF.

CDR3 sequence (DNA): TGCGCCAGCAGTCGTAGGGACGGGGCCATCTACGAGCAGTACTTC. This codes for CASSRRDGAIYEQYF. The chain is built from TRBV23-1 and TRBJ2-7, with D possibly being TRBD1 or TRBD2 (5 bases each). Being an ORF, TRBV23-1 has a function that is uncertain. Trimming removed 4 bases from V and 3 bases from J, with 16 bases in between. This CDR3 comprises 15 residues.

The sample holds one count of this clone. The chain couples TRBV7-9 to TRBJ2-1; TRBD2 is a possible D gene (5 bases). V was clipped by 5 bases and J by 0 bases, with 14 bases between them. The CDR3 runs to 16 residues. Germline lookup yields CDR1 SEHNR and CDR2 FQNEAQ (reference sequence). The CDR3 region is CASSAQLGSSYNEQFF. The CDR3 DNA follows: TGTGCCAGCAGCGCCCAGCTGGGGAGCTCCTACAATGAGCAGTTCTTC.

The J gene is TRBJ2-1, the V gene TRBV29-1; tentative D call: TRBD2 (5 bases). The CDR3 loop spans 12 amino acids. Germline loops: CDR1 SQVTM, CDR2 ANQGSEA. The germline V and J ends were trimmed by 6 bases and 4 bases, with 10 bases remaining between them. CDR3 DNA sequence: TGCAGCGTAACGTCGGGATACAATGAGCAGTTCTTC. It codes for CSVTSGYNEQFF.

The J gene is TRBJ2-5, the V gene TRBV28; weak D call: TRBD2 (5 bases). V lost 3 bases and J lost 7, with 6 bases in between. This CDR3 region has 11 residues. Germline loops: CDR1 MDHEN, CDR2 SYDVKM. CDR3 DNA sequence: TGTGCCAGCAGTTTGGCGGGGACCCAGTACTTC. This codes for CASSLAGTQYF.

The V call is TRBV9, the J call TRBJ2-1; 12 nucleotides agree with TRBD2. Losses at the gene ends were 0 bases for V and 4 bases for J; bases not matched to a gene: 11. The CDR3 has 19 residues. Germline CDR1 SGDLS, CDR2 YYNGEE. The DNA for the CDR3 is TGTGCCAGCAGCGTAGAAGGGGTCCGGACTAGCGGGGCTTACAATGAGCAGTTCTTC. Amino acids: CASSVEGVRTSGAYNEQFF.

The rearrangement joins TRBV28 to TRBJ2-3; 12 bases line up with TRBD2. CDR1 is MDHEN and CDR2 is SYDVKM in the germline V gene. This CDR3 is built from 18 residues. After removal of 6 bases from V and 3 bases from J, the junction contained 13 bases not matched to a gene. In DNA form, the CDR3 reads TGTGCCAGCAGGGATCTAGCGGGAGGGTCCCTCTCGACAGATACGCAGTATTTT. This encodes CASRDLAGGSLSTDTQYF.

This chain links TRBV2 with TRBJ2-7; 7 nucleotides align to TRBD1. Germline-derived CDR1 and CDR2 are SNHLY and FYNNEI. CDR3 length equals 15 residues. The V and J ends lost 1 base and 6 bases, in that order; junction bases with no gene match: 9. The CDR3 coding sequence is TGTGCCAGCAGTGAAGAGAGACAGGGTCGTTTCGAGCAGTACTTC. Its protein is CASSEERQGRFEQYF.

Points on this clone: It may be a read error: a sequence one base away is much more abundant. The genes are TRBV5-8 and TRBJ1-1; D not resolved. Germline loops: CDR1 SGHTS, CDR2 YDEGEE. The CDR3 sequence is 11 residues long. Trimming removed 3 bases from V and 1 base from J, with 1 base in between. The CDR3 DNA reads as TGTGCCAGCAGCTGGAACACTGAAGCTTTCTTT. It yields the protein CASSWNTEAFF.

The V gene is TRBV4-3, the J gene TRBJ2-7; tentatively, D is TRBD2 (5 bases). CDR3 size: 16 residues. Germline V CDR1 and CDR2: LGHNA, YSLEER. The V end was cut by 0 bases, the J end by 0 bases, with 12 bases between. This CDR3 reads CASSQDLDAGSYEQYF. The CDR3 DNA sequence: TGCGCCAGCAGCCAAGATTTGGACGCGGGCTCCTACGAGCAGTACTTC.

The chain employs TRBV21-1 and TRBJ2-3; TRBD1 was called by the table and not checked on the DNA. TRBV21-1 counts as a pseudogene. The CDR3 is 15 amino acids. For the CDR3, the DNA is TGTGCCAGCGGACAGCCGACTGGATCCACAGATACGCAGTATTTT. This encodes CASGQPTGSTDTQYF.

V gene TRBV7-9 combines with J gene TRBJ1-1, with a possible D match to TRBD1 (5 bases). There are 14 residues in the CDR3. Deletions cut 10 bases from V and 4 bases from J, with 19 bases between. Germline V gives CDR1 SEHNR, CDR2 FQNEAQ (reference sequence). As DNA, the CDR3 is TGTGCCACCCGCGACGGGGCCCGGAGCACTGAAGCTTTCTTT. This sequence encodes CATRDGARSTEAFF.

V usage is TRBV5-6 and J usage is TRBJ2-2; the D call may be TRBD1 or TRBD2 (5 bases each). CDR1 and CDR2 from the germline V gene are SGHDT and YYEEEE. Trimming removed 0 bases from V and 0 bases from J, with 9 bases in between. The CDR3 runs to 16 residues. The CDR3 DNA reads as TGTGCCAGCAGCTTGGGGCTGGGGGCGAACACCGGGGAGCTGTTTTTT. It translates to CASSLGLGANTGELFF.

The V and J genes are TRBV28 and TRBJ2-7; D is unclear. V was shortened by 1 base and J by 10 bases, with 8 bases between the two germline ends. The CDR3 is 11 residues long. Germline CDR1 is MDHEN and CDR2 is SYDVKM. The CDR3 region is CASSLSPLQYF. The CDR3 DNA follows: TGTGCCAGCAGTTTATCTCCTCTACAGTACTTC.

This clone has just one count. This chain links TRBV27 with TRBJ2-7, with D unclear. Germline CDR1 and CDR2: MNHEY and SMNVEV (reference sequence). The CDR3 is made up of 13 amino acids. The V end lost 6 bases, the J end lost 0 bases, and 9 bases lay between the germline ends. The CDR3 sequence: CASSAWDSYEQYF. The CDR3 bases are TGTGCCAGCAGCGCGTGGGACTCCTACGAGCAGTACTTC.

The chain couples TRBV2 to TRBJ1-5; 8 bases match TRBD1. This CDR3 region has 15 residues. CDR1 is SNHLY, CDR2 FYNNEI, per germline. The V and J ends lost 1 base and 5 bases, in that order; junction bases with no gene match: 4. CDR3 sequence: CASSEVYRGDQPQHF. In DNA, the CDR3 is TGTGCCAGCAGTGAAGTATACAGGGGGGATCAGCCCCAGCATTTT.

The chain is built from TRBV5-1 and TRBJ2-1, with TRBD2 identical over 7 bases. The germline V gene has CDR1 SGHRS and CDR2 YFSETQ. V was clipped by 2 bases and J by 0 bases; unmatched bases: 5. The CDR3 spans 16 residues. CDR3 sequence: CASSLPRESSYNEQFF. DNA of the CDR3: TGCGCCAGCAGCTTACCGCGGGAGAGCTCCTACAATGAGCAGTTCTTC. Combining the CDR3 with reference TRBV5-1 and TRBJ2-1 gives the whole variable domain KAGVTQTPRYLIKTRGQQVTLSCSPISGHRSVSWYQQTPGQGLQFLFEYFSETQRNKGNFPGRFSGRQFSNSRSEMNVSTLELGDSALYLCASSLPRESSYNEQFFGPGTRLTVL.

The chain joins TRBV18 to TRBJ2-1; D remains ambiguous. Between the trimmed V and J ends, which lost 3 bases and 8 bases, there was a span of 11 bases. The CDR3 spans 13 residues. The germline V gene encodes CDR1 KGHSH and CDR2 LQKENI. The CDR3 bases are TGTGCCAGCTCACCGTCCTCTAGAGATGAGCAGTTCTTC. Translated: CASSPSSRDEQFF. Looking up the rest from reference TRBV18 and TRBJ2-1 gives the full variable domain: NAGVMQNPRHLVRRRGQEARLRCSPMKGHSHVYWYRQLPEEGLKFMVYLQKENIIDESGMPKERFSAEFPKEGPSILRIQQVVRGDSAAYFCASSPSSRDEQFFGPGTRLTVL.

The V call is TRBV11-1, the J call TRBJ2-7; maybe TRBD1 (6 bases). The CDR3 spans 14 residues. V was trimmed by 3 bases and J by 4 bases, leaving 13 bases between them. Germline CDR1 SGHAT, CDR2 FQDESV (reference sequence). The CDR3 spells CASSFTGTIYEQYF. The DNA for the CDR3 is TGTGCCAGCAGCTTCACCGGGACAATTTACGAGCAGTACTTC.

The V gene is TRBV28, the J gene TRBJ1-1; D is unresolved. CDR1 and CDR2 from the germline V gene are MDHEN and SYDVKM. The length of the CDR3 is 14 residues. V gave up 3 bases and J gave up 6 bases, with 14 bases separating them. CDR3 protein: CASSFGVVGAEAFF. As DNA, the CDR3 is TGTGCCAGCAGTTTCGGGGTCGTAGGCGCTGAAGCTTTCTTT.

The genes are TRBV7-9 and TRBJ2-5; 7 bases map to TRBD2. Trimming at V came to 1 base and at J to 5 bases, leaving 7 bases not matched to a gene. Germline CDR1 reads SEHNR; CDR2 reads FQNEAQ (reference sequence). This CDR3 has 15 residues. CDR3 nucleotide sequence: TGTGCCAGCAGCTTAGTTGGCGGGAGCGTCGAGACCCAGTACTTC. Encoded protein: CASSLVGGSVETQYF.

This clone was seen only once. This sample also contains other DNA sequences that code for the same CDR3. The chain combines TRBV29-1 with TRBJ2-7, with 11 bases fitting TRBD2. Unmatched junction bases numbered 5, after V lost 6 bases and J lost 1 base. From germline, CDR1 is SQVTM and CDR2 ANQGSEA. The CDR3 contains 14 residues. CDR3: CSVRGTSGSYEQYF. CDR3 nucleotide sequence: TGCAGCGTCCGAGGGACTAGCGGATCCTACGAGCAGTACTTC.

This chain connects TRBV30 to TRBJ2-7, with 9 bases matching TRBD2. With 2 bases clipped from V and 4 bases from J, the junction kept 9 bases outside the gene matches. The CDR3 covers 15 residues. CDR1 and CDR2 from the germline V gene are GTSNPN and SVGIG (reference sequence). The chain's CDR3 is CAWSPGSGRLYEQYF. The CDR3 DNA is TGTGCCTGGAGTCCCGGGAGCGGGAGGTTATACGAGCAGTACTTC.

The chain carries TRBV6-4 and TRBJ1-1; unclear D gene. The length of the CDR3 is 10 residues. Between the trimmed V and J ends, which lost 2 bases and 7 bases, there was a span of 2 bases. Looked up from germline, CDR1 is MRHNA and CDR2 is SNTAGT. For the CDR3, the DNA is TGTGCCAGCAGTGACCGTGAAGCTTTCTTT. Protein: CASSDREAFF.

The chain has TRBV28 and TRBJ2-6; D gene uncertain. The length of the CDR3 is 15 residues. Germline V gene data show CDR1 as MDHEN and CDR2 as SYDVKM. Trimming removed 3 bases from V and 1 base from J, with 7 bases in between. As DNA, the CDR3 is TGTGCCAGCAGTTTTTTCGCTTCTGGGGCCAACGTCCTGACTTTC. It yields the protein CASSFFASGANVLTF.

The chain couples TRBV10-3 to TRBJ2-7; TRBD1 might be the D (5 bases). V was clipped by 4 bases and J by 3 bases, with 10 bases between them. The germline V gene has CDR1 ENHRY and CDR2 SYGVKD. The CDR3 spans 13 residues. CDR3 DNA: TGTGCCATCAGTGCCGTCGACAGCTACGAGCAGTACTTC. Translation: CAISAVDSYEQYF.